This T cell receptor (beta chain) appears in the sequencing data of a study of siplizumab effects on memory and regulatory T cells. The CDR3 runs 16 residues. Looked up from germline, CDR1 is MNHEY and CDR2 is SMNVEV (reference sequence). V lost 5 bases and J 0 bases, leaving 15 bases between the germline ends. TCRdb keeps only in-frame clones here, not all; method: immunoSEQ multiplex PCR. The data contain about 50,000 clones, 87% of them singletons. Donor pairs, a few in total, had unstimulated naive, memory, effector memory and TEMRA subsets sequenced. This TCR was recovered from a human donor in good health. The sequencing sample was made of naive CD8+ T cells sorted from blood. The chain combines TRBV27 with TRBJ2-3; D may match TRBD1 or TRBD2 (5 bases each). CDR3 amino acids: CASSPGASTSTDTQYF. The DNA of the CDR3 is TGTGCCAGCAGTCCCGGGGCGAGTACTAGCACAGATACGCAGTATTTT.